This T cell receptor beta chain was obtained from a study of OX40 agonist ivuxolimab in advanced cancers. Overall study context: Patients enrolled in dose escalation were diagnosed with hepatocellular carcinoma, melanoma, renal cell or head and neck cancer. The group had a mean age of roughly 56 years, ranged from roughly 20 to 80, and was 82.7% male. Study-level findings and limits: Among the lowest peripheral clonal expansion occurred in 0.1-3.0 mg/kg partial responders.

Germline CDR1 MGHRA, CDR2 YSYEKL. The CDR3 totals 14 residues. The V end lost 2 bases, the J end lost 3 bases, and 11 bases lay between the germline ends. Sequencing was performed with immunoSEQ multiplex PCR; in TCRdb, only in-frame clones are kept and a portion is missing. The sample lists tens of thousands of clones; about 88% were seen once. Autoimmune disease history or systemic immunosuppression led to patient exclusion. This clone was counted a few times. The antigen remains unidentified. The source material was CD4+ or CD8+ T cells sorted from blood, sampled in a trial of the OX40 agonist ivuxolimab. This chain uses TRBV4-1 with TRBJ2-7; no definite D call. This receptor was obtained from an adult with an advanced solid tumor such as melanoma, head and neck, liver or kidney cancer. The CDR3 loop reads CASSQNSVYYEQYF. CDR3 DNA sequence: TGCGCCAGCAGCCAAAATTCCGTCTACTACGAGCAGTACTTC.